The next 7 T cell receptor beta chains were all read from a single sample in a study of sequential checkpoint blockade in melanoma (dated by TCRdb to about 2019). Library prep was done by the immunoSEQ multiplex PCR assay. What TCRdb holds here is the immuneACCESS table cut down to in-frame rearrangements. Part of the clones is not present; checked against another copy, under half of the missing clones reflect an unresolved V gene, and the others are unexplained. Present in this sample are around 10,000 clones, 25% to 30% of which were seen just once. The ten largest clones capture 20% to 30% of the sample. In the paper's terms, the treatment or condition label means: randomized to nivolumab then ipilimumab (arm A) or the reverse (arm B). The sequenced sample was tumor tissue (inferred from file names), obtained from a patient given nivolumab and ipilimumab in sequence. These receptors were obtained from a human donor with melanoma.

The rearrangement uses TRBV11-3 and TRBJ2-7; 8 bases line up with TRBD1. CDR1 SGHNT and CDR2 YENEEA come from the germline V gene. Trimming removed 4 bases from V and 5 bases from J; junction bases left unmatched: 13. The CDR3 covers 16 residues. The CDR3 region has the DNA TGTGCCAGCAGCTCTTCCGGACAGGGAGTTATACACGAGCAGTACTTC. This translates into CASSSSGQGVIHEQYF.

In nucleotides, the CDR3 is TGTGCCAGTGGATGGGGAGATTATAATTCACCCCTCCACTTT. This codes for CASGWGDYNSPLHF. The V gene is TRBV19, the J gene TRBJ1-6; D is undetermined. The germline CDR1 and CDR2 sequences are LNHDA and SQIVND (reference sequence). The length of the CDR3 is 14 residues. V shed 8 bases and J shed 4 bases, with 12 bases lying between them. Based on the CDR3 plus reference TRBV19 and TRBJ1-6, the full variable domain is DGGITQSPKYLFRKEGQNVTLSCEQNLNHDAMYWYRQDPGQGLRLIYYSQIVNDFQKGDIAEGYSVSREKKESFPLTVTSAQKNPTAFYLCASGWGDYNSPLHFGNGTRLTVT.

The V and J genes are TRBV2 and TRBJ1-6; D gene ambiguous. Trimming stripped 6 bases from V and 5 bases from J, with 5 bases between. Per the germline V gene, CDR1 is SNHLY and CDR2 is FYNNEI. The CDR3 length is 12 residues. CDR3 DNA sequence: TGTGCCAGCAGCGTCAATAATTCACCCCTCCACTTT. It specifies CASSVNNSPLHF.

V is TRBV23-1 and J is TRBJ2-1, with TRBD2 identical over 11 bases. TRBV23-1 is an ORF, and what it does is uncertain. With 6 bases clipped from V and 12 bases from J, the junction kept 10 bases outside the gene matches. The CDR3 spans 14 residues. CDR3: CASSEGLAVVAQFF. CDR3 in DNA: TGCGCCAGCAGCGAGGGACTAGCGGTCGTCGCGCAGTTCTTC.

The chain recombines TRBV19 with TRBJ1-1; TRBD1 matches 9 bases. This CDR3 spans 13 amino acids. After removal of 10 bases from V and 7 bases from J, the junction contained 10 bases not matched to a gene. Germline assignment: CDR1 LNHDA and CDR2 SQIVND (reference sequence). This CDR3 is CATKEQGADEAFF. DNA of the CDR3: TGTGCCACAAAGGAACAGGGGGCCGATGAAGCTTTCTTT.

The chain uses TRBV6-8 and TRBJ1-5; D not resolved. The CDR3 sequence is 13 residues long. Trimming cost V 3 bases and J 2 bases, with 5 bases left between them. The germline gives CDR1 MNHGY, CDR2 SAAAGT. The CDR3 sequence is CASSYVGNQPQHF. The CDR3 DNA reads TGTGCCAGCAGTTATGTTGGCAATCAGCCCCAGCATTTT.

The chain recombines TRBV11-3 with TRBJ1-6, with a tentative D call TRBD1 (6 bases). Germline V CDR1 and CDR2: SGHNT, YENEEA. This CDR3 is built from 15 residues. The ends were cut back, 3 bases at V and 10 bases at J, with 16 bases in the middle. Here the CDR3 reads CASSLSDRSYSPLHF. DNA for the CDR3: TGTGCCAGCAGCTTGTCTGACAGGAGTTACTCACCCCTCCACTTT.